The sequence of this TCR beta chain was determined in a study of graft-versus-host responses after intestinal transplantation. General study points: Allografts from individuals with graft-donor T cell macrochimerism displayed high graft-versus-host to host-versus-graft clonal ratios.

As concerns this clone: The antigen remains unidentified.

The germline V gene has CDR1 SGDLS and CDR2 YYNGEE. The V gene lost 0 bases and the J gene lost 8 bases, with 10 bases spanning the gap. This CDR3 spans 13 amino acids. Sequencing was performed with immunoSEQ multiplex PCR; in TCRdb, only in-frame clones are kept and a portion is missing. The sample has fewer than 110,000 clones, roughly 89% seen once. The rearrangement uses TRBV9 and TRBJ2-3; D might be TRBD2 (6 bases). This clonotype was obtained from a human donor who was the organ donor for an intestinal transplant. The specimen was unstimulated CD4+ T cells sorted from spleen or lymph node cells, collected before transplant. In nucleotides, the CDR3 is TGTGCCAGCAGCGTAGATTGGGAGGCTACGCAGTATTTT. Its protein is CASSVDWEATQYF.